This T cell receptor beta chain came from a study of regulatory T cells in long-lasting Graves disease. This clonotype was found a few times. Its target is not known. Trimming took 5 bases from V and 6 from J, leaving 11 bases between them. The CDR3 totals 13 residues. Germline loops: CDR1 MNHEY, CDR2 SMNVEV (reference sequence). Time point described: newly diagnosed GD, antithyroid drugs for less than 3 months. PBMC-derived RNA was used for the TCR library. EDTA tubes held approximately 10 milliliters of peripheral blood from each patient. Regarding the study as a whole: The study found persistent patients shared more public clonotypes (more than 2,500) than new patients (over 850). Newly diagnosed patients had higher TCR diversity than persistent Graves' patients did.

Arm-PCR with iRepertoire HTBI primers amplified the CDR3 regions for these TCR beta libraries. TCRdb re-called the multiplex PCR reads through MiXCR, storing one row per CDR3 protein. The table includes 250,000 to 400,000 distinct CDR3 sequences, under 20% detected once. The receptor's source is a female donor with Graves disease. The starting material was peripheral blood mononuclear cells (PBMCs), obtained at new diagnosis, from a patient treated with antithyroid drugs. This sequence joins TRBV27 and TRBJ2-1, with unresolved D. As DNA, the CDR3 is TGTGCCAGCAGTAATAGCTTCATCAATGAGCAGTTCTTC. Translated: CASSNSFINEQFF.